What follows are 5 T cell receptor beta chains derived from one specimen sequenced in a study of T cell clones after liver transplantation. The repertoire was sequenced with immunoSEQ multiplex PCR; TCRdb's copy has only in-frame clones and lacks some. This table has 99,000 or so clones, roughly 80% appearing once. This specimen consisted of CD4+ T cells from blood, obtained before liver transplant. The source is a human donor who received a liver transplant.

In its sample, this clone was seen once. This sequence joins TRBV15 and TRBJ1-4, with D hard to call. The CDR3 spans 13 residues. Between the trimmed V and J ends, which lost 3 bases and 6 bases, there was a span of 8 bases. From germline, CDR1 is LNHNV and CDR2 YYDKDF (reference sequence). The CDR3 reads CATSRGPDEKLFF. CDR3 nucleotide sequence: TGTGCCACCAGCAGGGGCCCGGATGAAAAACTGTTTTTT.

This clone appeared once. The chain uses TRBV29-1 and TRBJ1-2; no definite D call. Germline V lookup: CDR1 SQVTM, CDR2 ANQGSEA. Trimming shortened V by 7 bases and J by 4 bases, and 13 bases separated the two germline ends. The CDR3 sequence is 12 residues long. Written as DNA, the CDR3 is TGCAGCGAGTTCGACTCCCTCTATGGCTACACCTTC. It is translated as CSEFDSLYGYTF.

This chain connects TRBV4-2 to TRBJ2-5; D uncertain. CDR3 size: 15 residues. Trimming took off 0 bases at V and 5 bases at J, with 13 bases between the two ends. CDR1 is LGHNA, CDR2 YNFKEQ, per germline. The CDR3 region has the DNA TGTGCCAGCAGCCAAGACGGGCAGCCTCGGGAGACCCAGTACTTC. Protein: CASSQDGQPRETQYF.

Only one count was recorded for this clone. This chain uses TRBV9 with TRBJ2-7; no definite D call. The CDR3 sequence is 14 residues long. CDR1 and CDR2 from the germline V gene are SGDLS and YYNGEE. V shed 0 bases and J shed 2 bases, with 9 bases lying between them. The CDR3 region is CASSVGGDTYEQYF. The CDR3 DNA sequence: TGTGCCAGCAGCGTAGGAGGAGACACCTACGAGCAGTACTTC.

The V gene is TRBV7-2, the J gene TRBJ2-2; D call uncertain. The germline V and J ends were trimmed by 2 bases and 4 bases, with 5 bases remaining between them. This CDR3 has 13 amino acids. Germline lookup yields CDR1 SGHTA and CDR2 FQGNSA. The CDR3 DNA reads TGTGCCAGCAGCTTACCCGTCACCGGGGAGCTGTTTTTT. It translates to CASSLPVTGELFF.